Following are 15 T cell receptor beta chains from one sample sequenced in a study of blood T cell repertoires in COVID-19. This table comes from immunoSEQ multiplex PCR, and its TCRdb copy is limited to in-frame clones, with some not included. The table includes a few hundred thousand clones, nearly 90% detected once. The source material was peripheral blood. The receptors come from a woman aged 18 to 35 who had recovered from COVID-19.

The count of this clone is one. This sequence may be a read error, since a much larger clone differs from it by one base. The rearrangement links TRBV9 to TRBJ2-6; 7 bases are shared with TRBD1. The CDR3 runs 15 residues. Germline lookup yields CDR1 SGDLS and CDR2 YYNGEE. Unmatched junction bases numbered 1, after V lost 2 bases and J lost 2 bases. This CDR3 is CASSVRGTGANVLTF. DNA for the CDR3: TGTGCCAGCAGCGTCAGGGGGACTGGGGCCAACGTCCTGACTTTC. Variable domain in full (rest from reference TRBV9 and TRBJ2-6): DSGVTQTPKHLITATGQRVTLRCSPRSGDLSVYWYQQSLDQGLQFLIQYYNGEERAKGNILERFSAQQFPDLHSELNLSSLELGDSALYFCASSVRGTGANVLTFGAGSRLTVL.

CDR3 coding DNA: TGTGCCAGCAGTTACTCTCAGCTAGCGGGAGATCACGATGAGCAGTTCTTC. This codes for CASSYSQLAGDHDEQFF. This chain uses TRBV6-2 or TRBV6-3 with TRBJ2-1, with TRBD2 matching 10 bases. The CDR3 sequence is 17 residues long. The J segment lost 8 bases and the V segment lost 0 bases, leaving 10 bases of the junction unmatched. Germline-derived CDR1 and CDR2 are MNHEY and SVGEGT.

This sequence joins TRBV2 and TRBJ1-2; 9 positions agree with TRBD1. The CDR3 sequence is 17 residues long. CDR1 is SNHLY and CDR2 is FYNNEI in the germline V gene. The ends lost 4 bases at V and 4 bases at J; junction bases unmatched: 13. The CDR3 loop is CASSGVLQGAHIYGYTF. CDR3 coding DNA: TGTGCCAGCAGTGGAGTACTACAGGGGGCGCATATCTATGGCTACACCTTC.

This clone was found once. This rearrangement joins TRBV7-3 to TRBJ2-1; 10 bases agree with TRBD2. Germline V gene data show CDR1 as SGHTA and CDR2 as FQGTGA. The trim removed 2 bases at V and 5 bases at J, leaving 6 bases unmatched. The CDR3 has 16 amino acids. DNA of the CDR3: TGTGCCAGCAGCTTAGGAGCGGGAGGGCCAGACAATGAGCAGTTCTTC. Translation: CASSLGAGGPDNEQFF.

V gene TRBV9 combines with J gene TRBJ1-2; 10 bases are a match to TRBD1. The germline V gene has CDR1 SGDLS and CDR2 YYNGEE. V gave up 3 bases and J gave up 5 bases; unmatched junction bases: 4. The length of the CDR3 is 14 residues. The CDR3 loop is CASSDRDRGYGYTF. The CDR3 DNA follows: TGTGCCAGCAGCGACCGGGACAGGGGTTATGGCTACACCTTC.

This chain links TRBV10-3 with TRBJ2-1; D perhaps matches TRBD1 (6 bases). The CDR3 contains 14 residues. The ends were cut back, 1 base at V and 8 bases at J, with 12 bases in the middle. Germline CDR1 ENHRY, CDR2 SYGVKD. The CDR3 DNA reads TGTGCCATCAGTGAGTTCCACAGGGAGCATGAGCAGTTCTTC. It encodes CAISEFHREHEQFF.

The CDR3 sequence is CASIRTTTYNEQFF. CDR3 coding DNA: TGTGCCAGCATCCGAACCACTACCTACAATGAGCAGTTCTTC. The V gene is TRBV5-5, the J gene TRBJ2-1; D is undetermined. V was trimmed by 6 bases and J by 2 bases, leaving 12 bases between them. This CDR3 region has 14 residues. CDR1 SGHKS and CDR2 YYEKEE come from the germline V gene (reference sequence). Full variable domain (outside the CDR3, taken from reference TRBV5-5 and TRBJ2-1): DAGVTQSPTHLIKTRGQQVTLRCSPISGHKSVSWYQQVLGQGPQFIFQYYEKEERGRGNFPDRFSARQFPNYSSELNVNALLLGDSALYLCASIRTTTYNEQFFGPGTRLTVL.

The chain has TRBV19 and TRBJ2-2, with 7 bases lining up with TRBD2. The CDR3 spans 14 residues. The germline V gene encodes CDR1 LNHDA and CDR2 SQIVND (reference sequence). The junction had 8 bases not matched to a gene; V was cut back by 6 bases and J by 7 bases. CDR3 residues: CASSPFGGYGELFF. The CDR3 bases are TGTGCCAGTAGCCCTTTCGGGGGGTACGGGGAGCTGTTTTTT.

This rearrangement joins TRBV19 to TRBJ2-1, with TRBD2 matching over 13 bases. With 1 base clipped from V and 7 bases from J, the junction kept 4 bases outside the gene matches. CDR1 and CDR2 (germline): LNHDA, SQIVND (reference sequence). The length of the CDR3 is 16 residues. The CDR3 bases are TGTGCCAGTAGTATAGTCGGACTAGCGGGAGAGAATGAGCAGTTCTTC. It is translated as CASSIVGLAGENEQFF.

The chain links TRBV6-1 to TRBJ2-1, with TRBD2 matching 12 bases. V lost 2 bases to trimming and J lost 8 bases; unmatched junction nucleotides: 10. Looked up from germline, CDR1 is MNHNS and CDR2 is SASEGT. The CDR3 contains 17 residues. CDR3 nucleotides: TGTGCCAGCAGTGAATTGGTGACTAGCGGGAGTATCTATGAGCAGTTCTTC. This codes for CASSELVTSGSIYEQFF.

The rearrangement uses TRBV19 and TRBJ1-1; D might be TRBD1 (6 bases). CDR3 length: 16 residues. Trimming removed 8 bases from V and 4 bases from J, with 23 bases in between. CDR1 and CDR2 (germline): LNHDA, SQIVND (reference sequence). The CDR3 DNA reads TGTGCCAGTGTTTCGGCGGGGGGCTTAAGGGCCACTGAAGCTTTCTTT. It codes for CASVSAGGLRATEAFF.

The chain has TRBV7-6 and TRBJ1-1, with 7 nucleotides matching TRBD1. The CDR3 spans 13 residues. Germline CDR1 SGHVS, CDR2 FNYEAQ. With 3 bases clipped from V and 5 bases from J, the junction kept 3 bases outside the gene matches. Written as DNA, the CDR3 is TGTGCCAGCAGCTTTACAGGGGAAACTGAAGCTTTCTTT. Translation gives CASSFTGETEAFF.

This chain joins TRBV19 and TRBJ1-1; the match to TRBD1 covers 8 bases. CDR1 is LNHDA, CDR2 SQIVND, per germline (reference sequence). The CDR3 loop spans 15 amino acids. Losses at the gene ends were 10 bases for V and 2 bases for J; bases not matched to a gene: 12. The CDR3: CATTTTGTGNTEAFF. The CDR3 DNA is TGTGCCACCACTACTACCGGGACAGGTAACACTGAAGCTTTCTTT. Supplemented by reference TRBV19 and TRBJ1-1, the full variable domain reads DGGITQSPKYLFRKEGQNVTLSCEQNLNHDAMYWYRQDPGQGLRLIYYSQIVNDFQKGDIAEGYSVSREKKESFPLTVTSAQKNPTAFYLCATTTTGTGNTEAFFGQGTRLTVV.

J is TRBJ2-7 and V is TRBV19; D gene ambiguous. This CDR3 spans 13 amino acids. Trimming removed 2 bases at V and 5 bases at J, with 10 bases between. Germline V gene data show CDR1 as LNHDA and CDR2 as SQIVND (reference sequence). The CDR3 nucleotides are TGTGCCAGTAGTATAAAGGCACGGGACGAGCAGTACTTC. As protein: CASSIKARDEQYF.

The V call is TRBV7-2, the J call TRBJ2-5; 14 nucleotides align to TRBD2. This CDR3 is 17 amino acids long. In germline, CDR1 is SGHTA, CDR2 FQGNSA. After removal of 5 bases from V and 5 bases from J, the junction contained 10 bases not matched to a gene. The CDR3 loop is CASSPWTSGRKGETQYF. The CDR3 DNA sequence: TGTGCCAGCAGCCCCTGGACTAGCGGGAGGAAGGGGGAGACCCAGTACTTC. Filled out from reference TRBV7-2 and TRBJ2-5, the complete variable domain reads GAGVSQSPSNKVTEKGKDVELRCDPISGHTALYWYRQSLGQGLEFLIYFQGNSAPDKSGLPSDRFSAERTGGSVSTLTIQRTQQEDSAVYLCASSPWTSGRKGETQYFGPGTRLLVL.